This entry features one TCR beta chain sequence. Only a few counts were recorded for this clonotype. The specificity of this receptor is unknown. Base quality data are lacking; no much larger clone is found one base away. The source of the sample is a study of T-cell reconstitution after alpha-beta-depleted transplantation in children listed by TCRdb under 2016. In terms of the full investigation: The study quantitatively tracked T-cell immune reconstitution after TCRalphabeta/CD19-depleted allogeneic hematopoietic cell transplantation in children using TCR repertoire profiling.

The paper as a whole reports these results and caveats: Over subsequent months, a decline in hyperexpanded clone frequencies was noted, and after one year, T-cell counts and TCRbeta diversity were mostly ascribed to newly produced T cells. In some patients, the high TCRbeta diversity seen at day 60 was put down to recipient T cells and intrathymic progenitors that had survived conditioning. The apparently early recovery of alphabetaT-cell counts about two months after transplant reportedly depended on only several hundred rapidly expanded clones that came from non-depleted graft cells.

The treatment or condition label, read with the paper, signifies: allogeneic hematopoietic cell transplantation with graft depleted of TCRalphabeta T cells and CD19 B cells. TCRalphabeta/CD19-depleted allogeneic hematopoietic cell grafts were given to the transplant recipients, all of whom were children. Receptor amplification or capture employed PCR. Reads for this sample came from an Illumina HiSeq 2500. TCR library preparation used molecular barcoding, with unique molecular identifiers applied to normalize quantification of the TCRbeta repertoire. TCRdb trimmed public reads at Q25 via fastp, called clones via MiXCR and kept in-frame beta chains. CDR3 protein duplicates are merged, each entry listing the most common genes and DNA. For this sample the table gives around 800,000 distinct CDR3 sequences, of which around 15% were detected only once. Just under 5% of the sample is taken by the ten largest.

Reading from cysteine to phenylalanine, the CDR3 counts 15 amino acids. Solely the CDR3 DNA is kept, with 45 bases framed from the first base. CDR1 is given as SGDLS and CDR2 as YYNGEE, both from the germline V gene. For this chain, trimming is 4 bases at the V end and 9 bases at the J end, and the number of junction bases without a gene match is 9. The sequence was collected from a male patient aged 10 to 17 who had a stem cell transplant for acute lymphoblastic leukemia, so the T cells may come from the graft donor. The chain couples TRBV9 to TRBJ2-1, with 11 junctional bases fitting TRBD2. This specimen was PBMCs, mostly from graft donor cells, taken 360 days after TCRalphabeta/CD19-depleted stem cell transplant. The CDR3 here reads CASSITSGSSGEQFF. The sequenced DNA: TGTGCCAGCAGCATTACTAGCGGGAGTAGCGGTGAGCAGTTCTTC.